The clone carrying this T cell receptor (beta chain) was counted a few times. The CDR3 length is 16 residues. Trimming took 5 bases from V and 6 from J; bases not matched to a gene: 14. This record comes from a study of T-cell reconstitution after alpha-beta-depleted transplantation in children. A TCRbeta library incorporating unique molecular identifiers was prepared. TCRdb ran MiXCR on the PCR reads and lists one entry per CDR3 protein. The sample lists 200,000 to 250,000 distinct CDR3 sequences, approximately 9% occurring once. The sequenced sample was PBMCs from the stem cell graft donor, obtained from the stem cell graft. The chain recombines TRBV12-3 or TRBV12-4 with TRBJ2-7, with 9 positions matching TRBD2. This TCR derives from a human donor who donated a stem cell graft to a child with acute lymphoblastic leukemia. This CDR3 is CASSPPAGGGAFEQYF. CDR3 bases: TGTGCCAGCAGTCCCCCCGCGGGCGGGGGGGCGTTCGAGCAGTACTTC.